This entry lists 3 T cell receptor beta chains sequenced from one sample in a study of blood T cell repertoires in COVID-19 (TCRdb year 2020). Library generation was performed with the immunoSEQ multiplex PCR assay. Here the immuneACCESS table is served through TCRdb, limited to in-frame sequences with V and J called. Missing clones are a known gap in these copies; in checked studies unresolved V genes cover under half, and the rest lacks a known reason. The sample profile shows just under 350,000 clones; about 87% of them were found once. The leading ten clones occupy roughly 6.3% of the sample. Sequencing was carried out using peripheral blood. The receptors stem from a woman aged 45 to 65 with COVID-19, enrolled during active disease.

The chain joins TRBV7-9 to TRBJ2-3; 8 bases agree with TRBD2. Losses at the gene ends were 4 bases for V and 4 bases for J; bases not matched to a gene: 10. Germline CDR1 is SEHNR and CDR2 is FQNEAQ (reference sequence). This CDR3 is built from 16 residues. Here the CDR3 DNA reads TGTGCCAGCAGCTCCCCCGCGGGAGGCGGTTCAGATACGCAGTATTTT. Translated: CASSSPAGGGSDTQYF. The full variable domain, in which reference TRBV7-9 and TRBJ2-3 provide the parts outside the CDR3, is DTGVSQNPRHKITKRGQNVTFRCDPISEHNRLYWYRQTLGQGPEFLTYFQNEAQLEKSRLLSDRFSAERPKGSFSTLEIQRTEQGDSAMYLCASSSPAGGGSDTQYFGPGTRLTVL.

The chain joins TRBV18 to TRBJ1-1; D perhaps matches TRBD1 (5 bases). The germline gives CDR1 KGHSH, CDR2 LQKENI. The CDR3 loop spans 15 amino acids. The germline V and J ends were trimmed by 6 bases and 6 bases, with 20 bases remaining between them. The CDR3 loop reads CASSRHQGGDAEAFF. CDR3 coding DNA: TGTGCCAGCTCCCGCCACCAGGGAGGGGACGCTGAAGCTTTCTTT.

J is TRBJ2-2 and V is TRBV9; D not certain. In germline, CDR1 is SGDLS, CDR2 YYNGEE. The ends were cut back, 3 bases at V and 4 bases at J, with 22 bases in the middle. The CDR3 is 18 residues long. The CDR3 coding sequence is TGTGCCAGCAGCGGATCGATGGTCTGGCTTTCTGGCACCGGGGAGCTGTTTTTT. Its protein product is CASSGSMVWLSGTGELFF.